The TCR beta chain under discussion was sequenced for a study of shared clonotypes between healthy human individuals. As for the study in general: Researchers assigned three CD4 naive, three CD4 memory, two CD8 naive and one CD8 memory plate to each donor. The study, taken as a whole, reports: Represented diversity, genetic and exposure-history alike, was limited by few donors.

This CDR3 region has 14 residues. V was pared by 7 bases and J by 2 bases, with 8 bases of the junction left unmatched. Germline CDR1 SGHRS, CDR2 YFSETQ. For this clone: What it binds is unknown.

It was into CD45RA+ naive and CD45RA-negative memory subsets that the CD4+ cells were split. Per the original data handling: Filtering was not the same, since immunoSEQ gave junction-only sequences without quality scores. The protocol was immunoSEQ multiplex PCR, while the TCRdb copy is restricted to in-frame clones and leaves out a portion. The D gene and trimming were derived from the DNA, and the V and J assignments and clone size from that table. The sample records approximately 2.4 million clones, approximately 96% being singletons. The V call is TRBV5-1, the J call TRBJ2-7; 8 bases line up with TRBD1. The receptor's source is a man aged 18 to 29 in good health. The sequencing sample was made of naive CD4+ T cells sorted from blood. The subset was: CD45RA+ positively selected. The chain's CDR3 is CASGPGQATYEQYF. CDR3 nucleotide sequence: TGCGCCAGCGGACCGGGACAGGCAACCTACGAGCAGTACTTC.